This T cell receptor beta chain appears in the sequencing data of a study of T cell responses to AZD1222 COVID-19 vaccine. Profiling relied on immunoSEQ multiplex PCR, and the TCRdb table lists in-frame clones only, not all of them. The profile shows around 130,000 clones, 75% to 95% of them singletons. CDR1 and CDR2 (germline): ENHRY, SYGVKD. The length of the CDR3 is 11 residues. With 10 bases clipped from V and 6 bases from J, the junction kept 2 bases outside the gene matches. The sequenced sample was peripheral blood, obtained on day 0 of AZD1222 vaccination. This receptor was identified in an adult in good health. The V and J genes are TRBV10-3 and TRBJ2-4; the match to TRBD2 covers 8 bases. The CDR3 loop is CATGGGNIQYF. For the CDR3, the DNA is TGTGCCACGGGGGGGGGAAACATTCAGTACTTC.